The clone carrying this TCR beta chain was seen once. This entry comes from a study of technical replicates of blood from a few donors. Profiling relied on immunoSEQ multiplex PCR, and the TCRdb table lists in-frame clones only, not all of them. The table includes approximately 80,000 clones, about 98% detected once. V was clipped by 3 bases and J by 0 bases, with 11 bases between them. CDR3 length: 15 amino acids. Germline V gives CDR1 SGDLS, CDR2 YYNGEE. This TCR came from a human donor in good health. The rearrangement joins TRBV9 to TRBJ2-3, with TRBD2 as a possible D gene (6 bases). Specimen: T cells isolated from PBMCs. The CDR3 loop is CASSGSGTSTDTQYF. The CDR3 DNA reads TGTGCCAGCAGCGGCTCGGGGACTAGCACAGATACGCAGTATTTT.